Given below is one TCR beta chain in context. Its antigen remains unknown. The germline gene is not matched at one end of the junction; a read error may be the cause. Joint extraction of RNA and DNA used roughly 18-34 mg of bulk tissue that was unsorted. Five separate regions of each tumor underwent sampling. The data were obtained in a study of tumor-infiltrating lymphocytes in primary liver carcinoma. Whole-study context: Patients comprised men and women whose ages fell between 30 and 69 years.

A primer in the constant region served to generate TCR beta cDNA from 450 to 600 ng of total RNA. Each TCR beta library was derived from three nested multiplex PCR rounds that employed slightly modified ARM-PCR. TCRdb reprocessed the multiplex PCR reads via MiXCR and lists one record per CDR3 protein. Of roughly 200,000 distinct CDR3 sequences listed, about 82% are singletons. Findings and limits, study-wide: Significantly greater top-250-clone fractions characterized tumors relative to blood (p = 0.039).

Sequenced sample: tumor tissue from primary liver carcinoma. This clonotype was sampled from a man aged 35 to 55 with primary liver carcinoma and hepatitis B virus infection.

The CDR3 nucleotides are TGTCCCAGCAGCCTCCGGGACAGGGCAGACGAGCAGTACTTC. This codes for CPSSLRDRADEQYF. The rearrangement uses TRBV6-2 or TRBV6-3 and TRBJ2-7; 9 nucleotides match TRBD1. The CDR3 spans 14 residues. Germline CDR1 reads MNHEY; CDR2 reads SVGEGT.